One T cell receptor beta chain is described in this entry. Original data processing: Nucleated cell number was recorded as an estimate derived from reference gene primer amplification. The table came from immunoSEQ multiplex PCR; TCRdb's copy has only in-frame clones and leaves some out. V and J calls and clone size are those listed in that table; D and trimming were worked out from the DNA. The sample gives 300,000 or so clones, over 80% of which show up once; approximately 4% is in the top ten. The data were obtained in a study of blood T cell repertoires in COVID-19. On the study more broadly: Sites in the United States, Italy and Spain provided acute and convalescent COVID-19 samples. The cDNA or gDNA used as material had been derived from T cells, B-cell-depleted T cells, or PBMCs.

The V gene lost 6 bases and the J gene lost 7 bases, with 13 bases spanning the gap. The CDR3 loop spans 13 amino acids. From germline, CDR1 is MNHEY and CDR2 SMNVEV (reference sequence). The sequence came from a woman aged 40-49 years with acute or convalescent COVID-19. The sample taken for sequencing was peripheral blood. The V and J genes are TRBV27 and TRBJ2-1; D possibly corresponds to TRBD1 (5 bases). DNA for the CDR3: TGTGCCAGCAGCGCCTCAAACAGGAATGAGCAGTTCTTC. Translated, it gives CASSASNRNEQFF.